These 16 T cell receptor beta chains were all obtained from the same sample, sequenced in a study of blood T cell repertoires in COVID-19. Profiling relied on immunoSEQ multiplex PCR, and the TCRdb table lists in-frame clones only, not all of them. The sample shows roughly 86,000 clones, more than 75% of them seen only once. The sequenced sample was peripheral blood. The receptors shown here come from a man between 50 and 59 years old with active or convalescent COVID-19.

V usage is TRBV19 and J usage is TRBJ2-7; 7 bases map to TRBD1. The CDR3 has 13 residues. Germline CDR1 and CDR2: LNHDA and SQIVND (reference sequence). V shed 8 bases and J 6 bases; nucleotides not matched to a gene: 10. This chain's CDR3 is CASSGQTKGEQYF. The CDR3 region has the DNA TGTGCCAGTTCGGGACAGACAAAAGGCGAGCAGTACTTC.

The rearrangement links TRBV6-2 or TRBV6-3 to TRBJ2-3; 10 bases align to TRBD2. The junction had 7 bases not matched to a gene; V was cut back by 5 bases and J by 2 bases. The CDR3 is 16 amino acids. In germline, CDR1 is MNHEY, CDR2 SVGEGT. This CDR3 reads CASSPSAGGYTDTQYF. The CDR3 DNA is TGTGCCAGCAGTCCGTCAGCGGGGGGGTACACAGATACGCAGTATTTT.

This chain uses TRBV10-1 with TRBJ2-2; TRBD1 might be the D (6 bases). Germline CDR1 and CDR2: WNHNN and SYGVQD (reference sequence). The ends were cut back, 3 bases at V and 3 bases at J, with 11 bases in the middle. The CDR3 spans 15 residues. In DNA, the CDR3 is TGCGCCAGCAGTGAACAGGGTAGGTACACCGGGGAGCTGTTTTTT. Its protein is CASSEQGRYTGELFF.

This clone was observed a single time. The chain links TRBV6-1 to TRBJ2-1, with D hard to call. Germline loops: CDR1 MNHNS, CDR2 SASEGT. V was clipped by 3 bases and J by 6 bases, with 12 bases between them. The CDR3 length is 14 residues. CDR3 nucleotide sequence: TGTGCCAGCAGTGATCGAATTGCCGGCAATGAGCAGTTCTTC. It encodes CASSDRIAGNEQFF.

This chain joins TRBV4-1 and TRBJ2-1, with TRBD2 identical over 14 bases. From germline, CDR1 is MGHRA and CDR2 YSYEKL. J lost 1 base, V lost 6 bases, and 5 bases had no gene match. The CDR3 loop spans 17 amino acids. CDR3 DNA sequence: TGCGCCAGCAGTCTGACTAGCGGGGGGGCTTCCTACAATGAGCAGTTCTTC. This gives the protein CASSLTSGGASYNEQFF.

The chain joins TRBV18 to TRBJ2-2; D perhaps matches TRBD1 (7 bases). Germline V gives CDR1 KGHSH, CDR2 LQKENI. Trimming removed 6 bases from V and 2 bases from J, with 10 bases in between. The CDR3 has 14 amino acids. The CDR3 DNA reads TGTGCCAGCTCGCGGGACAGAAACACCGGGGAGCTGTTTTTT. It is translated as CASSRDRNTGELFF.

The CDR3 is CASSDFSGQGADGYTF. The CDR3 DNA sequence: TGTGCCAGCAGTGACTTTTCGGGACAGGGGGCCGATGGCTACACCTTC. V is TRBV6-4 and J is TRBJ1-2; TRBD1 agrees at 12 bases. Germline V gives CDR1 MRHNA, CDR2 SNTAGT. The CDR3 covers 16 residues. V trimming: 1 base; J trimming: 6 bases; junction bases outside the gene matches: 6.

The gene calls are TRBV5-8 and TRBJ2-3; D might be TRBD1 (6 bases). This CDR3 has 14 residues. Germline CDR1 and CDR2: SGHTS and YDEGEE. Between the trimmed V and J ends, which lost 2 bases and 0 bases, there was a span of 7 bases. The CDR3 spells CASSFGQSTDTQYF. The DNA of the CDR3 is TGTGCCAGCAGCTTCGGACAGAGCACAGATACGCAGTATTTT.

This clone has more than one count but fewer than ten. This chain links TRBV28 with TRBJ1-4, with TRBD1 matching 7 bases. CDR1 is MDHEN and CDR2 is SYDVKM in the germline V gene. The V segment lost 7 bases and the J segment 8 bases; nucleotides outside the gene matches: 10. The CDR3 sequence is 14 residues long. The CDR3 sequence is CASTRDSLGEKLFF. CDR3 sequence (DNA): TGTGCCAGCACCCGGGACAGCTTGGGGGAAAAACTGTTTTTT.

The V gene is TRBV4-1, the J gene TRBJ1-5, with D possibly being TRBD1 (5 bases). V lost 4 bases, J lost 5 bases, and 12 bases lay in between. In germline, CDR1 is MGHRA, CDR2 YSYEKL. The CDR3 totals 14 residues. The CDR3 DNA reads as TGCGCCAGCAGCCTCGATTTACAGGATCAGCCCCAGCATTTT. It yields the protein CASSLDLQDQPQHF.

The gene calls are TRBV6-5 and TRBJ2-7; 7 bases agree with TRBD1. CDR3 length equals 14 residues. V dropped 6 bases and J dropped 3; count of bases not matched to a gene: 8. In germline, CDR1 is MNHEY, CDR2 SVGAGI. This CDR3 reads CASRIGQAFYEQYF. The DNA of the CDR3 is TGTGCCAGCAGGATTGGACAGGCGTTCTACGAGCAGTACTTC.

The chain employs TRBV4-1 and TRBJ1-4, with a possible D match to TRBD1 (5 bases). The length of the CDR3 is 15 residues. Germline assignment: CDR1 MGHRA and CDR2 YSYEKL. Between the trimmed V and J ends, which lost 7 bases and 1 base, there was a span of 13 bases. CDR3 residues: CASTIPGGTNEKLFF. The CDR3 nucleotides read TGCGCCAGCACCATTCCGGGGGGAACTAATGAAAAACTGTTTTTT.

The chain couples TRBV10-1 to TRBJ2-5, with TRBD1 as a possible D gene (6 bases). V was shortened by 0 bases and J by 5 bases, with 10 bases between the two germline ends. This CDR3 contains 14 residues. Germline-derived CDR1 and CDR2 are WNHNN and SYGVQD (reference sequence). DNA for the CDR3: TGCGCCAGCAGTGAGTCAACAGGGCTGGAGACCCAGTACTTC. This translates into CASSESTGLETQYF.

V is TRBV5-4 and J is TRBJ2-3; D possibly corresponds to TRBD1 (6 bases). The V and J ends lost 4 bases and 5 bases respectively, with 14 bases between them. CDR3 length: 14 residues. Per germline, CDR1 SGHNT and CDR2 YYREEE (reference sequence). CDR3 bases: TGTGCCAGCAGCCCTGGACAGATAGGAGATACGCAGTATTTT. Residues: CASSPGQIGDTQYF. Looking up the rest from reference TRBV5-4 and TRBJ2-3 gives the full variable domain: ETGVTQSPTHLIKTRGQQVTLRCSSQSGHNTVSWYQQALGQGPQFIFQYYREEENGRGNFPPRFSGLQFPNYSSELNVNALELDDSALYLCASSPGQIGDTQYFGPGTRLTVL.

The rearrangement joins TRBV5-5 to TRBJ2-5; 9 bases fit TRBD2. This CDR3 has 13 amino acids. The V gene's germline CDR1 is SGHKS and CDR2 YYEKEE (reference sequence). After removal of 10 bases from V and 4 bases from J, the junction contained 8 bases not matched to a gene. CDR3 sequence: CARRGGGRETQYF. CDR3 coding DNA: TGTGCCCGCCGCGGGGGGGGGCGAGAGACCCAGTACTTC.

V gene TRBV19 combines with J gene TRBJ1-1; D is possibly TRBD1 (6 bases). The length of the CDR3 is 12 residues. The V end lost 9 bases, the J end lost 8 bases, and 16 bases lay between the germline ends. Germline values: CDR1 LNHDA, CDR2 SQIVND (reference sequence). CDR3 in amino acids: CASQEGRGEAFF. The CDR3 nucleotides read TGTGCCAGCCAAGAGGGAAGGGGGGAAGCTTTCTTT.